Listed below are T cell receptor beta chains from one sample, sequenced in a study of monozygotic twins with inflammatory bowel disease. TCRdb reprocessed the 5' RACE reads and reports one entry per CDR3 protein, with no DNA. The sample has about 380,000 distinct CDR3 sequences. Sequencing used blood. These receptors were obtained from a human donor with ulcerative colitis or Crohn's disease, or a healthy co-twin of an affected twin (not recorded which). Both conserved end residues are part of each CDR3.

J gene,V gene,CDR3 protein
TRBJ2-3,TRBV29-1,CSVEVGPSTDTQYF
TRBJ2-1,TRBV7-8,CASSLVAGSTNNEQFF
TRBJ1-5,TRBV2,CASRGGGSNQPQHF
TRBJ1-3,TRBV6-5,CASSYSLENTIYF
TRBJ2-1,TRBV7-8,CASSLRQERNEQFF
TRBJ1-6,TRBV12-3/TRBV12-4,CASSPRTGGGQPPLHF
TRBJ2-1,TRBV10-3,CAINADLSYNEQFF
TRBJ1-5,TRBV4-1,CASSQVPVNGQPQHF
TRBJ2-5,TRBV20-1,CSAGPRDYEQETQYF
TRBJ1-5,TRBV7-9,CASSLGQSQPQHF
TRBJ2-3,TRBV9,CASSVFGRENVEQYF
TRBJ1-3,TRBV6-2/TRBV6-3,CASSYSISGQSGNTIYF
TRBJ2-1,TRBV11-3,CASSLQNLGGEQFF
TRBJ1-1,TRBV5-6,CASSFSYMNTEAFF
TRBJ2-2,TRBV7-8,CASSGRGSGELFF
TRBJ2-7,TRBV27,CASRDSRSYEQYF
TRBJ2-7,TRBV12-3/TRBV12-4,CASTRGQTYEQYF
TRBJ2-1,TRBV6-2/TRBV6-3,CASKGLAGRSYNEQFF
TRBJ2-1,TRBV10-3,CAISARQGMDNEQFF
TRBJ1-6,TRBV28,CASQSGGSPLHF
TRBJ2-7,TRBV20-1,CSAALDRLLGEQYF
TRBJ1-1,TRBV30,CAWSAPGQGRRLNTEAFF
TRBJ2-4,TRBV4-1,CASSQDSLTVYF
TRBJ2-2,TRBV7-2,CASRKFQGATGTGELFF
TRBJ2-1,TRBV19,CASSMRGYTGARNEQFF
TRBJ2-1,TRBV19,CASSIGRYNEQFF
TRBJ1-5,TRBV20-1,CSARLGRGNQPQHF
TRBJ2-1,TRBV28,CASRPIDRGLYNEQFF
TRBJ2-1,TRBV7-2,CASSLAFSGRGRRFF